A selection of T cell receptor beta chains follows, all from one sample in a study of blood T cell repertoires in COVID-19. TCRdb keeps only in-frame clones here, not all; method: immunoSEQ multiplex PCR. The sample gives about 39,000 clones, 90% to 95% of which show up once; roughly 4% is in the top ten. Sequencing was performed on peripheral blood. These receptors were taken from a human donor with active COVID-19. The donor label of this sample is uncertain. CDR3s include the opening cysteine and the closing phenylalanine or tryptophan. A D gene is named only where the DNA matches it firmly.

D: NA; V: TRBV6-5; J: TRBJ1-5; DNA: TGTGCCAGCAGCGCCGTACAGTATAGCAATCAGCCCCAGCATTTT; CDR3: CASSAVQYSNQPQHF
D: NA; V: TRBV28; J: TRBJ1-5; DNA: TGTGCCAGCAGTCAGGGTCGTCAGCCCCAGCATTTT; CDR3: CASSQGRQPQHF
D: NA; V: TRBV6-5; J: TRBJ1-5; DNA: TGTGCCAGCCATCTAAGAGGTAGCAATCAGCCCCAGCATTTT; CDR3: CASHLRGSNQPQHF
D: TRBD2; V: TRBV13; J: TRBJ2-7; DNA: TGTGCCAGCAGCTCACGGACTAGCGGGACCCTCCGCTACGAGCAGTACTTC; CDR3: CASSSRTSGTLRYEQYF
D: NA; V: TRBV28; J: TRBJ1-5; DNA: TGTGCCAGCAGTTCAGGGAATCAGCCCCAGCATTTT; CDR3: CASSSGNQPQHF
D: NA; V: TRBV3-1/TRBV3-2; J: TRBJ2-7; DNA: TGTGCCAGCAGCCCCGCTACTCGGGAGCAGTACTTC; CDR3: CASSPATREQYF
D: NA; V: TRBV6-2/TRBV6-3; J: TRBJ2-3; DNA: TGTGCCAGCAGTTACTCCCGGGGTGGGCCCTCAGATACGCAGTATTTT; CDR3: CASSYSRGGPSDTQYF
D: NA; V: TRBV19; J: TRBJ2-7; DNA: TGTGCCAGTAGTATAGGCGCAGGGATAGGCGAGCAGTACTTC; CDR3: CASSIGAGIGEQYF
D: TRBD1; V: TRBV15; J: TRBJ1-5; DNA: TGTGCCACCAGTCCTCACGGCGGACAGGGGGAAACTCAGCCCCAGCATTTT; CDR3: CATSPHGGQGETQPQHF
D: TRBD1; V: TRBV28; J: TRBJ1-1; DNA: TGTGCCAGCAGCCCGGGACAGCGGAACACTGAAGCTTTCTTT; CDR3: CASSPGQRNTEAFF
D: NA; V: TRBV2; J: TRBJ1-2; DNA: TGTGCCAGCAGTCCCGGGACAAGCTATGGCTACACCTTC; CDR3: CASSPGTSYGYTF
D: NA; V: TRBV15; J: TRBJ2-3; DNA: TGTGCCGCGCGCGATGGGGGCCGGACAGATACGCAGTATTTT; CDR3: CAARDGGRTDTQYF
D: NA; V: TRBV21-1; J: TRBJ2-1; DNA: TGTGCCAGCATCCCAGCGGGGGGGCCCTACAATGAGCAGTTCTTC; CDR3: CASIPAGGPYNEQFF
D: TRBD2; V: TRBV5-4; J: TRBJ2-1; DNA: TGTGCCAGCAGCCCACCGACTAGCGGGGGCTACAATGAGCAGTTCTTC; CDR3: CASSPPTSGGYNEQFF